This TCR beta chain was sequenced during a study of early T cells in non-severe SARS-CoV-2 infection. This CDR3 has 16 amino acids. Germline lookup yields CDR1 MDHEN and CDR2 SYDVKM. V dropped 3 bases and J dropped 8; count of bases not matched to a gene: 10. Attached unique molecular identifiers marked individual cDNA molecules. TCRdb recomputed calls from the 5' RACE reads with MiXCR, one row per CDR3 protein. The sample lists about 80,000 distinct CDR3 sequences, roughly 5.3% seen once, with under 7.5% in the top ten. The J gene is TRBJ2-1, the V gene TRBV28; the match to TRBD2 covers 10 bases. This clonotype was obtained from an adult who was a healthcare worker with PCR-confirmed SARS-CoV-2 infection or an uninfected control (not recorded which). Source: whole blood, taken at baseline. DNA for the CDR3: TGTGCCAGCAGTTTCATACGAGCGGGAGGGCGCGATGAGCAGTTCTTC. This gives the protein CASSFIRAGGRDEQFF. The entire variable domain, with the rest obtained from reference TRBV28 and TRBJ2-1, is as follows: DVKVTQSSRYLVKRTGEKVFLECVQDMDHENMFWYRQDPGLGLRLIYFSYDVKMKEKGDIPEGYSVSREKKERFSLILESASTNQTSMYLCASSFIRAGGRDEQFFGPGTRLTVL.